Below, 29 T cell receptor beta chains from the same sample are listed, as sequenced in a study of CD8+ T cells in alopecia areata. Investigators isolated RNA and reverse transcribed it into cDNA to act as the sequencing template. Repertoires were generated with immunoSEQ multiplex PCR, while TCRdb's copy carries only in-frame clones and drops some. Of 120,000 or so clones in the sample, roughly 58% are singletons; the top ten hold roughly 4.5%. Material: CD4+ T cells sorted from blood, obtained at week 0. These receptor sequences come from a human donor with alopecia areata.

The chain couples TRBV18 to TRBJ2-7, with a possible D match to TRBD1 (8 bases). Germline CDR1 reads KGHSH; CDR2 reads LQKENI. V dropped 3 bases and J dropped 0 bases, with 24 bases sitting between them. This CDR3 spans 19 amino acids. CDR3 sequence reads: CASSPSRRAGGGSSYEQYF. Here the CDR3 DNA reads TGTGCCAGCTCACCGTCTCGTCGGGCAGGGGGCGGGAGCTCCTACGAGCAGTACTTC.

This clone has only one observation. The V and J genes are TRBV4-1 and TRBJ1-3; D may be TRBD1 (6 bases). Trimming took 0 bases from V and 3 from J, leaving 9 bases between them. The germline CDR1 and CDR2 sequences are MGHRA and YSYEKL. This CDR3 has 15 residues. CDR3 in DNA: TGCGCCAGCAGCCAAGAGGGGGCGGGTGGAAACACCATATATTTT. It translates to CASSQEGAGGNTIYF.

This clone was counted a few times. The chain couples TRBV5-1 to TRBJ2-7; tentative D call: TRBD1 (6 bases). The germline gives CDR1 SGHRS, CDR2 YFSETQ. This CDR3 region has 14 residues. Trimming stripped 4 bases from V and 7 bases from J, with 18 bases between. The CDR3 DNA reads as TGCGCCAGCAGCCAAATCCAGGGGCGTGGGGAGCAGTACTTC. Translation: CASSQIQGRGEQYF.

This clone was picked up a small number of times. The chain joins TRBV19 to TRBJ1-6; D may be TRBD1 (5 bases). Germline V lookup: CDR1 LNHDA, CDR2 SQIVND (reference sequence). The germline V and J ends were trimmed by 6 bases and 7 bases, with 13 bases remaining between them. This CDR3 spans 14 amino acids. The CDR3 loop is CASSPGRENSPLHF. The CDR3 bases are TGTGCCAGTAGCCCGGGACGGGAAAATTCACCCCTCCACTTT.

The chain links TRBV25-1 to TRBJ2-7; 8 nucleotides align to TRBD1. The CDR3 has 15 residues. Germline CDR1 MGHDK, CDR2 SYGVNS. The J segment lost 4 bases and the V segment lost 2 bases, leaving 7 bases of the junction unmatched. The CDR3 here is CASSEPAGGKYEQYF. The CDR3, as DNA: TGTGCCAGCAGTGAACCGGCAGGGGGCAAATACGAGCAGTACTTC.

This clone was detected a few times. This rearrangement joins TRBV10-3 to TRBJ2-1; 9 positions match TRBD2. Germline loops: CDR1 ENHRY, CDR2 SYGVKD. Germline trimming cut 6 bases from V and 7 bases from J; bases unmatched to any gene: 7. The CDR3 has 14 amino acids. This CDR3 is CAISPGLAQNEQFF. The CDR3 DNA reads TGTGCCATCAGCCCGGGACTAGCTCAGAATGAGCAGTTCTTC.

The rearrangement links TRBV18 to TRBJ2-5; 10 nucleotides line up with TRBD1. Germline CDR1 reads KGHSH; CDR2 reads LQKENI. The CDR3 covers 16 residues. V was pared by 5 bases and J by 5 bases, with 11 bases of the junction left unmatched. Here the CDR3 DNA reads TGTGCCAGCTCATCCGGCGACAGGGGGCTCGGGGAGACCCAGTACTTC. It specifies CASSSGDRGLGETQYF.

This clone turned up a few times. The chain employs TRBV7-3 and TRBJ1-1, with D possibly matching TRBD1 (6 bases). Germline V lookup: CDR1 SGHTA, CDR2 FQGTGA. This CDR3 region has 14 residues. V lost 2 bases, J lost 8 bases, and 15 bases lay in between. The CDR3 DNA follows: TGTGCCAGCAGCTTATCCCCCGGGACAACAGAAGCTTTCTTT. As protein: CASSLSPGTTEAFF.

This clone has just a few counts. V gene TRBV28 combines with J gene TRBJ1-1, with D maybe TRBD1 (5 bases). The CDR3 is 13 residues long. V lost 8 bases to trimming and J lost 0 bases, with 10 bases between them. Germline V gives CDR1 MDHEN, CDR2 SYDVKM. The CDR3, as DNA: TGTGCCAGCCGCTCGACAGTGAACACTGAAGCTTTCTTT. Amino acids: CASRSTVNTEAFF. The full variable domain, in which reference TRBV28 and TRBJ1-1 provide the parts outside the CDR3, is DVKVTQSSRYLVKRTGEKVFLECVQDMDHENMFWYRQDPGLGLRLIYFSYDVKMKEKGDIPEGYSVSREKKERFSLILESASTNQTSMYLCASRSTVNTEAFFGQGTRLTVV.

The rearrangement uses TRBV5-1 and TRBJ2-3; D is undetermined. Germline V lookup: CDR1 SGHRS, CDR2 YFSETQ. V lost 6 bases to trimming and J lost 4 bases, with 15 bases between them. CDR3 length: 14 amino acids. The CDR3 DNA reads as TGCGCCAGCAATCAACCAGGCGACGCAGATACGCAGTATTTT. Its protein product is CASNQPGDADTQYF.

The chain joins TRBV7-2 to TRBJ2-5; TRBD2 matches 13 bases. Germline V gene data show CDR1 as SGHTA and CDR2 as FQGNSA. The CDR3 is 15 residues long. The V gene end was trimmed by 5 bases and the J gene end by 2 bases; junction bases not matched to a gene: 2. The CDR3 is CASSRTSGGQETQYF. The CDR3, as DNA: TGTGCCAGCAGCCGGACTAGCGGGGGACAAGAGACCCAGTACTTC.

The chain is built from TRBV30 and TRBJ2-1, with TRBD2 matching over 14 bases. CDR3 length equals 14 residues. Trimming took 5 bases from V and 9 from J; bases not matched to a gene: 6. Germline CDR1 and CDR2: GTSNPN and SVGIG (reference sequence). This CDR3 reads CAWETSGRGTEQFF. CDR3 nucleotide sequence: TGTGCCTGGGAGACTAGCGGGAGGGGCACTGAGCAGTTCTTC. The full variable domain, its missing parts supplied by reference TRBV30 and TRBJ2-1, is SQTIHQWPATLVQPVGSPLSLECTVEGTSNPNLYWYRQAAGRGLQLLFYSVGIGQISSEVPQNLSASRPQDRQFILSSKKLLLSDSGFYLCAWETSGRGTEQFFGPGTRLTVL.

The chain has TRBV10-3 and TRBJ1-4; D is uncertain. V was trimmed by 3 bases and J by 5 bases, leaving 13 bases between them. The CDR3 spans 15 residues. The germline CDR1 and CDR2 sequences are ENHRY and SYGVKD. Here the CDR3 DNA reads TGTGCCATCAGTGACACGGGAGTTCAGAATGAAAAACTGTTTTTT. It encodes CAISDTGVQNEKLFF.

Only a few counts were recorded for this clone. The chain employs TRBV2 and TRBJ2-1; D ambiguous. The CDR3 has 14 amino acids. V lost 4 bases to trimming and J lost 5 bases, with 12 bases between them. The germline V gene encodes CDR1 SNHLY and CDR2 FYNNEI. The CDR3 reads CASSGSYVDNEQFF. For the CDR3, the DNA is TGTGCCAGCAGTGGGTCCTATGTCGACAATGAGCAGTTCTTC.

This clone has just one count. V gene TRBV2 combines with J gene TRBJ1-4; TRBD1 matches 9 bases. V was clipped by 6 bases and J by 6 bases; unmatched bases: 2. The length of the CDR3 is 13 residues. The germline V gene encodes CDR1 SNHLY and CDR2 FYNNEI. The CDR3 reads CASSRTGDEKLFF. CDR3 coding DNA: TGTGCCAGCAGCCGGACAGGGGATGAAAAACTGTTTTTT.

This clone was observed a handful of times. This chain connects TRBV5-6 to TRBJ1-3, with TRBD1 as a possible D gene (5 bases). The CDR3 sequence is 14 residues long. Germline V lookup: CDR1 SGHDT, CDR2 YYEEEE. V was trimmed by 2 bases and J by 4 bases, leaving 10 bases between them. DNA of the CDR3: TGTGCCAGCAGCTTCGGAGGGGACGGAAACACCATATATTTT. This encodes CASSFGGDGNTIYF.

V usage is TRBV10-3 and J usage is TRBJ1-2, with D perhaps TRBD1 (5 bases). Germline V lookup: CDR1 ENHRY, CDR2 SYGVKD. V gave up 1 base and J gave up 8 bases, with 14 bases separating them. The CDR3 is made up of 14 amino acids. In DNA, the CDR3 is TGTGCCATCAGTGAGTGGCCAGGGTCGGACGGCTACACCTTC. This translates into CAISEWPGSDGYTF.

This chain uses TRBV19 with TRBJ1-2; possibly TRBD1 for D (6 bases). V was trimmed by 4 bases and J by 4 bases, leaving 7 bases between them. CDR1 and CDR2 (germline): LNHDA, SQIVND (reference sequence). The CDR3 extends over 12 amino acids. This CDR3 is CASSKDSYGYTF. DNA of the CDR3: TGTGCCAGTAGTAAGGACAGCTATGGCTACACCTTC.

This sequence joins TRBV4-1 and TRBJ1-2; D uncertain. CDR3 length: 15 residues. Between the trimmed V and J ends, which lost 0 bases and 4 bases, there was a span of 12 bases. In germline, CDR1 is MGHRA, CDR2 YSYEKL. The CDR3 region is CASSQDGGQTYGYTF. The DNA for the CDR3 is TGCGCCAGCAGCCAAGATGGAGGCCAGACCTATGGCTACACCTTC.

The rearrangement joins TRBV28 to TRBJ1-1, with 7 bases that match TRBD1. V lost 6 bases, J lost 2 bases, and 6 bases stayed unmatched. The CDR3 sequence is 14 residues long. Germline V gene data show CDR1 as MDHEN and CDR2 as SYDVKM. The CDR3 DNA is TGTGCCAGCAGCCTGACAGGGACCAACACTGAAGCTTTCTTT. Translated: CASSLTGTNTEAFF.

V gene TRBV5-4 combines with J gene TRBJ2-7; 11 positions match TRBD1. V shed 4 bases, J shed 2 bases, and the junction held 5 bases outside the gene matches. Germline V gene lookup returns CDR1 SGHNT and CDR2 YYREEE (reference sequence). The CDR3 runs to 15 residues. CDR3 region: CASSPDRGRPYEQYF. In DNA form, the CDR3 reads TGTGCCAGCAGCCCGGACAGGGGGCGACCCTACGAGCAGTACTTC.

This clone was seen more than once but under ten times. The genes are TRBV6-5 and TRBJ2-7, with TRBD1 as a possible D gene (6 bases). Trimming removed 6 bases from V and 6 bases from J, with 15 bases in between. In germline, CDR1 is MNHEY, CDR2 SVGAGI. CDR3 length equals 13 residues. CDR3 nucleotide sequence: TGTGCCAGCAGCTATAAACAGGGAACCGAGCAGTACTTC. Protein: CASSYKQGTEQYF.

The V call is TRBV7-3, the J call TRBJ2-1; tentative D call: TRBD2 (5 bases). The V gene's germline CDR1 is SGHTA and CDR2 FQGTGA. Trimming cost V 5 bases and J 0 bases, with 20 bases left between them. CDR3 length: 18 amino acids. The CDR3: CASSLRSLAISSYNEQFF. The CDR3 nucleotides read TGTGCCAGCAGCCTGAGATCCTTAGCGATCAGCTCCTACAATGAGCAGTTCTTC.

The chain links TRBV5-1 to TRBJ2-1; D gene ambiguous. The CDR3 consists of 14 residues. The V gene lost 0 bases and the J gene lost 6 bases, with 10 bases spanning the gap. The germline gives CDR1 SGHRS, CDR2 YFSETQ. CDR3 sequence (DNA): TGCGCCAGCAGCTTGGCCATAGGAAGCAATGAGCAGTTCTTC. Its translation: CASSLAIGSNEQFF.

This clone was counted a single time. The chain is built from TRBV4-1 and TRBJ1-1; tentative D call: TRBD1 (6 bases). Germline-derived CDR1 and CDR2 are MGHRA and YSYEKL. With 0 bases removed from V and 2 bases from J, the gap between germline ends came to 13 bases. The CDR3 extends over 16 amino acids. The CDR3 bases are TGCGCCAGCAGCCAAGACTTGGCAGGGGCAAACACTGAAGCTTTCTTT. Protein: CASSQDLAGANTEAFF.

The chain combines TRBV7-2 with TRBJ2-1; 10 bases match TRBD2. This CDR3 spans 18 amino acids. Germline lookup yields CDR1 SGHTA and CDR2 FQGNSA. J was trimmed by 4 bases and V by 1 base; bases with no gene match: 10. The CDR3 loop is CASSLVLAGEPLYNEQFF. CDR3 bases: TGTGCCAGCAGCTTAGTGCTAGCGGGGGAGCCATTATACAATGAGCAGTTCTTC.

This clone showed up just a few times. The J gene is TRBJ1-2, the V gene TRBV18, with TRBD1 identical over 7 bases. V gave up 3 bases and J gave up 1 base; unmatched junction bases: 2. This CDR3 region has 14 residues. CDR1 and CDR2 (germline): KGHSH, LQKENI. The CDR3 protein is CASSPGDSNYGYTF. Written as DNA, the CDR3 is TGTGCCAGCTCACCGGGGGACAGTAACTATGGCTACACCTTC.

This clone showed up just a few times. The chain carries TRBV9 and TRBJ2-5, with D perhaps matching TRBD1 (5 bases). Trimming removed 0 bases at V and 4 bases at J, with 10 bases between. The CDR3 sequence is 14 residues long. The V gene's germline CDR1 is SGDLS and CDR2 YYNGEE. CDR3 region: CASSVEWQGETQYF. The CDR3 bases are TGTGCCAGCAGCGTAGAGTGGCAGGGAGAGACCCAGTACTTC.

V gene TRBV10-3 combines with J gene TRBJ1-5; the D is unclear. Trimming shortened V by 10 bases and J by 0 bases, and 10 bases separated the two germline ends. This CDR3 is built from 13 residues. Germline V gene lookup returns CDR1 ENHRY and CDR2 SYGVKD. CDR3 residues: CATRPYSNQPQHF. In nucleotides, the CDR3 is TGTGCCACCCGACCCTATAGCAATCAGCCCCAGCATTTT.